This T cell receptor beta chain was observed in a study of cytotoxic CD8 clonotypes in ibrutinib-treated CLL. Study findings and constraints: Shared public clonotypes were rare, and on treatment they either got smaller or stayed the same.

The CDR3 length is 17 residues. V was pared by 1 base and J by 7 bases, with 9 bases of the junction left unmatched. CDR1 is SNHLY, CDR2 FYNNEI, per germline. About 1.9 micrograms of genomic DNA (from cryopreserved PBMCs) were used for TCR beta libraries. As for this clone: The antigen remains undetermined.

Clones were read by immunoSEQ multiplex PCR, and TCRdb kept only the in-frame ones, dropping some. The sample shows 35,000 to 55,000 clones, 55% to 80% of them seen only once. The sample here was PBMCs, taken after 12 months of ibrutinib treatment. V usage is TRBV2 and J usage is TRBJ1-4; 10 bases are shared with TRBD1. This receptor was identified in a human donor with chronic lymphocytic leukemia. CDR3 nucleotide sequence: TGTGCCAGCAGTGAAGGAGCGACAGGGGGCGCTTTTGAAAAACTGTTTTTT. Translation: CASSEGATGGAFEKLFF.